What follows describes a single T cell receptor beta chain. The antigen remains undetermined. The germline gives CDR1 ENHRY, CDR2 SYGVKD. The junction had 3 bases not matched to a gene; V was cut back by 5 bases and J by 4 bases. The CDR3 is 14 amino acids. The source of the sample is a study of cytomegalovirus exposure and HLA in healthy donors. In the study overall: A previous analysis identified 95 million to 130 million unique TCR beta sequences derived from around 180 million T cells. Regarding the study as a whole: Upon later analysis, TCR association rates were observed to vary by HLA locus, being highest for DRB1 and lowest for HLA-C. Later on, analysis showed that most CMV-associated TCR beta chains appeared to be HLA-restricted. The classifier reportedly diagnosed cytomegalovirus status with high sensitivity and specificity.

Primers: 60 Vbeta forward and 13 Jbeta reverse. Profiling relied on immunoSEQ multiplex PCR, and the TCRdb table lists in-frame clones only, not all of them. The sample includes tens of thousands of clones, approximately 70% of them seen just once. This TCR came from a male donor in good health and CMV-seropositive. The genes are TRBV10-3 and TRBJ2-3, with 10 bases that match TRBD2. Material for sequencing was PBMCs. The CDR3, as DNA: TGTGCCATCAGTAGAGCGGGAGGGTCAGATACGCAGTATTTT. It is translated as CAISRAGGSDTQYF.